The T cell receptor beta chain under discussion was sequenced for a study of control samples from healthy donors and cancer patients. Sequencing was performed with immunoSEQ multiplex PCR; in TCRdb, only in-frame clones are kept and a portion is missing. The sample comprises approximately 70,000 clones, around 87% of which are singletons, and 2% to 2.5% rests with the top ten. This clonotype was sampled from a woman aged 45-60 years with head and neck cancer. The sample comprised PBMCs.

CDR3 coding DNA: TGCGCCAGCAGCTCCCTTGAGGGGGCCTATGGGCAGTACTTC. It translates to CASSSLEGAYGQYF. The V and J genes are TRBV5-1 and TRBJ2-7; TRBD1 agrees at 7 bases. The CDR3 sequence is 14 residues long. Unmatched junction bases numbered 12, after V lost 3 bases and J lost 9 bases. Germline CDR1 SGHRS, CDR2 YFSETQ.